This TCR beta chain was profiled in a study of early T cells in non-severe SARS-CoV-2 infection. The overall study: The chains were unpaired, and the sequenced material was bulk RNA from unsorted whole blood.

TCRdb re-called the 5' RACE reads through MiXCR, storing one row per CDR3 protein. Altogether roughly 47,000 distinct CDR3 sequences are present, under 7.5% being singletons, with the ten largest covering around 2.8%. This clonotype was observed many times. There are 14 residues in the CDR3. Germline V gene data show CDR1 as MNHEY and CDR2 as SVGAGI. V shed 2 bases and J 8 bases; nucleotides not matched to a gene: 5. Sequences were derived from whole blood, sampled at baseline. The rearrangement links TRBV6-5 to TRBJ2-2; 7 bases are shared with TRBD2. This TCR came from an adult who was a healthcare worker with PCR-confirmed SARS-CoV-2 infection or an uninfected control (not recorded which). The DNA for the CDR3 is TGTGCCAGCAGTTACCTTTCGGGGGGAGGGGAGCTGTTTTTT. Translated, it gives CASSYLSGGGELFF.